Here is one T cell receptor (beta chain) with its context. The entry originates in a study of blood T cell repertoires in COVID-19. Study context: Donors in the United States, Italy and Spain gave samples during acute or convalescent COVID-19. The analysed material was cDNA or gDNA that came from T cells, B-cell-depleted T cells, or PBMCs.

The CDR3 sequence is 16 residues long. Germline V lookup: CDR1 SGDLS, CDR2 YYNGEE. The trim removed 4 bases at V and 9 bases at J, leaving 12 bases unmatched. Per the study methods: It was from reference gene primer amplification that nucleated cell counts were estimated. Using immunoSEQ multiplex PCR, the repertoire was profiled, and TCRdb retains in-frame clones only, with some absent. Clone size and the V and J calls come from that table; the DNA yielded D and trimming. The sample contains about 150,000 clones, 85% to 90% of which appear only once. Seattle researchers signed up patients amid active infection and tracked them longitudinally.

The sequencing input was peripheral blood. The chain uses TRBV9 and TRBJ2-1; 11 nucleotides agree with TRBD2. The TCR originated in a man between 18 and 29 years old with COVID-19, enrolled during active disease. As DNA, the CDR3 is TGTGCCAGCAGCTCCGGACTAGCGGGCCCCATGGGTGAGCAGTTCTTC. Its translation: CASSSGLAGPMGEQFF.